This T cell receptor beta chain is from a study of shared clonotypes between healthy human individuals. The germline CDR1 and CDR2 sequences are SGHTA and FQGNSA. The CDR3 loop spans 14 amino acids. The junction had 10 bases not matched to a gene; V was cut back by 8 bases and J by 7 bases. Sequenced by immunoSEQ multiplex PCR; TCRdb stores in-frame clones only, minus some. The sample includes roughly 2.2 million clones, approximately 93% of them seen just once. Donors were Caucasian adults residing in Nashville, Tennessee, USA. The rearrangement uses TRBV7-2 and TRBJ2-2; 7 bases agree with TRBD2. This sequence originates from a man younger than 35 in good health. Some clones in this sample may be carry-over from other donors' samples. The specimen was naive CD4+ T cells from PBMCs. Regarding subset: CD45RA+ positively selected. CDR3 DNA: TGTGCCAGCGAGAGCACTAGCGTGGTCGGGGAGCTGTTTTTT. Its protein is CASESTSVVGELFF.